What follows describes a single T cell receptor beta chain. The CDR3 spans 14 residues. Germline V gene sequence: CDR1 MNHEY, CDR2 SVGEGT. The data derive from a study of T cells expressing NK-cell markers. TCRdb re-analyzed the 5' RACE reads; it lists each CDR3 protein once, without DNA. This repertoire comprises a few hundred thousand distinct CDR3 sequences; its ten largest clones make up approximately 3.6%. The chain employs TRBV6-2 or TRBV6-3 and TRBJ1-6. Sequencing was performed on blood T cells: a sorted CD56 or NKG2C T cell subset, CD4+ or CD8+ T cells, or bulk PBMC T cells (not recorded which). The sequence was collected from a man aged 18 to 30 in good health. CDR3 amino acids: CASSYSAQSSPLHF.